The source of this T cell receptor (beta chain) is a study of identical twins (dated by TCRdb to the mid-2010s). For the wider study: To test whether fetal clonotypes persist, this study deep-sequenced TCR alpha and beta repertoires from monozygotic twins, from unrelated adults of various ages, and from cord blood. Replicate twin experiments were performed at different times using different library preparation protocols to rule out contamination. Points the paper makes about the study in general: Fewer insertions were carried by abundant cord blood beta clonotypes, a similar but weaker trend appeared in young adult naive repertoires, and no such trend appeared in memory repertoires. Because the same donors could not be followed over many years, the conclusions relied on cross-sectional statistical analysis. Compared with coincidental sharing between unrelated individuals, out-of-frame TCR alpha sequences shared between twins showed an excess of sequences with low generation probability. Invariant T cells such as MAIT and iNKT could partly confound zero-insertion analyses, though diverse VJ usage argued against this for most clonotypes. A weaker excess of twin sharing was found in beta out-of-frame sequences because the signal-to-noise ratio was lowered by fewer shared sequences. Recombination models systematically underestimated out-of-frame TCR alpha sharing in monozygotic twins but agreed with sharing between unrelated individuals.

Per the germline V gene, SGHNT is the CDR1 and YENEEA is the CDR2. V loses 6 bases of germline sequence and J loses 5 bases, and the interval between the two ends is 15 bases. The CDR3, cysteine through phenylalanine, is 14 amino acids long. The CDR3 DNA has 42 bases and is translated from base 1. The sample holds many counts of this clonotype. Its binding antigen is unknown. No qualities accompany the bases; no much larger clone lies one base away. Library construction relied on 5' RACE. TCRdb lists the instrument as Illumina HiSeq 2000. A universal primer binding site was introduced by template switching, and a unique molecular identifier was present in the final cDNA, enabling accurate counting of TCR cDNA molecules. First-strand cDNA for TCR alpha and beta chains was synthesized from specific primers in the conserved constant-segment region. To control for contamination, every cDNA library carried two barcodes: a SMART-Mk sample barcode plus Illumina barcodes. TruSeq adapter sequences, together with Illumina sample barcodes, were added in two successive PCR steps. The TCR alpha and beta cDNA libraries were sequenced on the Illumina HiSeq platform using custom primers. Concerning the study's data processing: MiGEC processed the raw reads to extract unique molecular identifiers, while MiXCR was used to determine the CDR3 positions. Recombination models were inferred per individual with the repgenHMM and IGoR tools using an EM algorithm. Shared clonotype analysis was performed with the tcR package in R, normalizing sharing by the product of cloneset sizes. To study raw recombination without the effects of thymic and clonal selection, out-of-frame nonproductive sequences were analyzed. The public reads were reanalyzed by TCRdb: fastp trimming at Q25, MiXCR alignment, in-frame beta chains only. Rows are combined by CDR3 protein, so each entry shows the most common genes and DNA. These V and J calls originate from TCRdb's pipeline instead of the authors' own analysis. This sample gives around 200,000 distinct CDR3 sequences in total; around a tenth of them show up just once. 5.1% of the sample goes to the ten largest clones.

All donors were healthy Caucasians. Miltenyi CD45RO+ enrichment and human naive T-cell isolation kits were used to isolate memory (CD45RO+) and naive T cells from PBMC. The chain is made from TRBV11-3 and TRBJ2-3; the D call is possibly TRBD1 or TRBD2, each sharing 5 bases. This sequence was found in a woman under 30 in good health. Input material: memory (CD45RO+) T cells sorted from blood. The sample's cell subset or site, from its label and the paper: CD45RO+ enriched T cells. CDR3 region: CASRGWDLEDTQYF. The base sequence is TGTGCCAGCAGGGGCTGGGACCTAGAAGATACGCAGTATTTT.